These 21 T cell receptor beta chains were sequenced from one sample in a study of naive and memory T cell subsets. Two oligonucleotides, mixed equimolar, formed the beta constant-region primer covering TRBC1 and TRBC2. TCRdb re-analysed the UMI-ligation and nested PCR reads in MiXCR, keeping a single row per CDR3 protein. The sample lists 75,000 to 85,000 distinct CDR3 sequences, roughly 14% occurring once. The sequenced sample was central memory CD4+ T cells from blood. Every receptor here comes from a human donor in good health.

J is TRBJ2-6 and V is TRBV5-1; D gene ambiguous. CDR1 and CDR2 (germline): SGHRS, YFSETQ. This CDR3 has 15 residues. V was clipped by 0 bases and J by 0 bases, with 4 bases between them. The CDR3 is CASSLDLSGANVLTF. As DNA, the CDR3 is TGCGCCAGCAGCTTGGACCTCTCTGGGGCCAACGTCCTGACTTTC.

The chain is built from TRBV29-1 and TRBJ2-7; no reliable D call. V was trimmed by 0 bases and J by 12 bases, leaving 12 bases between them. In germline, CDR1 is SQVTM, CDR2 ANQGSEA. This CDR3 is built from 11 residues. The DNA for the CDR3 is TGCAGCGTTGAAGATTCTAAGGTTCGGTACTTC. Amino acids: CSVEDSKVRYF.

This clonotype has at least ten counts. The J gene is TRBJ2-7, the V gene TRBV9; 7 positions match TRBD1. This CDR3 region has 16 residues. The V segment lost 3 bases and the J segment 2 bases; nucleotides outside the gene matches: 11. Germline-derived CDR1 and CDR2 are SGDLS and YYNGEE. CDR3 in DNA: TGTGCCAGCAGCGCGCCCGGGACAGCCGCTACCTACGAGCAGTACTTC. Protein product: CASSAPGTAATYEQYF.

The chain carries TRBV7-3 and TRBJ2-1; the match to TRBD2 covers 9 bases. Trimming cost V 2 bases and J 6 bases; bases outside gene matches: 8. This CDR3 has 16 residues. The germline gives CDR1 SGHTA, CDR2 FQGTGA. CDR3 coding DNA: TGTGCCAGCAGCTTAGGGGCGGGGGGGAACCTCAATGAGCAGTTCTTC. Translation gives CASSLGAGGNLNEQFF.

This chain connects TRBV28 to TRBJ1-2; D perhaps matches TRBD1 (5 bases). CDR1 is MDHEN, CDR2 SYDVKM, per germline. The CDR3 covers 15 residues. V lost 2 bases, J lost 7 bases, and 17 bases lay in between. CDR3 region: CASSLRTKRVVGYTF. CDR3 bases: TGTGCCAGCAGTTTAAGGACAAAGAGGGTTGTTGGCTACACCTTC.

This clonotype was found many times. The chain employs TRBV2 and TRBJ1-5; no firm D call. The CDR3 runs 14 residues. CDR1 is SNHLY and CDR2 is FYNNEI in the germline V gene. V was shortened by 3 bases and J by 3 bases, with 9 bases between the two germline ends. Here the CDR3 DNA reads TGTGCCAGCAGTGAGTTAGGAAACAATCAGCCCCAGCATTTT. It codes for CASSELGNNQPQHF.

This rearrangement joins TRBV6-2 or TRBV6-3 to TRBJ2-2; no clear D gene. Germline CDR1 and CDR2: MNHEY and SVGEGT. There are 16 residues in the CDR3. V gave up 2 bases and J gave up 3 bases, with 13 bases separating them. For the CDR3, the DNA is TGTGCCAGCAGTTACCCGACCACCTATTACACCGGGGAGCTGTTTTTT. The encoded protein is CASSYPTTYYTGELFF.

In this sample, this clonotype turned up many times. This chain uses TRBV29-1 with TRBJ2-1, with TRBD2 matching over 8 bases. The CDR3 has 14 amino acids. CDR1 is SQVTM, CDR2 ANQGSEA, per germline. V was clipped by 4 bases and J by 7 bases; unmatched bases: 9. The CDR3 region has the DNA TGCAGCGTTGCGGTCCGGGAGGGCGGTAATGAGCAGTTCTTC. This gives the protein CSVAVREGGNEQFF.

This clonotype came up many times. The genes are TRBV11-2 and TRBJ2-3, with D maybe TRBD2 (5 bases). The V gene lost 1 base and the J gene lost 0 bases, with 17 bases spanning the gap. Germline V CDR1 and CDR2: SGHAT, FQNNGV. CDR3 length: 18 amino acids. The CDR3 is CASSLVVRRGASTDTQYF. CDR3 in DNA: TGTGCCAGCAGCTTAGTGGTCCGCCGGGGTGCGAGCACAGATACGCAGTATTTT.

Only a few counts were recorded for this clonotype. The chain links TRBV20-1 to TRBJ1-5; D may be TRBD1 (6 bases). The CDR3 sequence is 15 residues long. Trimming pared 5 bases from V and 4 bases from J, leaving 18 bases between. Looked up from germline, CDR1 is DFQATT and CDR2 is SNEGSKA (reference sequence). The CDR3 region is CSACGREGDNQPQHF. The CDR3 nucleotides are TGCAGTGCTTGTGGAAGAGAGGGGGATAATCAGCCCCAGCATTTT.

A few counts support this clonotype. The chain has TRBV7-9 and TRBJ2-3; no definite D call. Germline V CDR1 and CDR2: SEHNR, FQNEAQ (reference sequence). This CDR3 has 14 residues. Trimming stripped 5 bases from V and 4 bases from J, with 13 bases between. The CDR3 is CASSTRTESDTQYF. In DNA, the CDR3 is TGTGCCAGCAGCACCCGGACGGAATCAGATACGCAGTATTTT. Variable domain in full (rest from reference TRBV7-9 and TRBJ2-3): DTGVSQNPRHKITKRGQNVTFRCDPISEHNRLYWYRQTLGQGPEFLTYFQNEAQLEKSRLLSDRFSAERPKGSFSTLEIQRTEQGDSAMYLCASSTRTESDTQYFGPGTRLTVL.

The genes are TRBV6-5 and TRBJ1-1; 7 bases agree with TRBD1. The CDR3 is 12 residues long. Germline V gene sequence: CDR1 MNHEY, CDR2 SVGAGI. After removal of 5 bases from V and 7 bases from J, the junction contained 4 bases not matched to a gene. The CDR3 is CASSPRGNEAFF. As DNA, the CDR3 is TGTGCCAGCAGTCCCAGGGGGAATGAAGCTTTCTTT.

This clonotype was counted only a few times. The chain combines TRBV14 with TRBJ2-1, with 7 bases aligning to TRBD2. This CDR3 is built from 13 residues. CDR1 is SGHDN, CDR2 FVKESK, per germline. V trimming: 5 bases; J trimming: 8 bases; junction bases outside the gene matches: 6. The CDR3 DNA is TGTGCCAGCAGCGCACGTAGCGGGCATGAGCAGTTCTTC. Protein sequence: CASSARSGHEQFF.

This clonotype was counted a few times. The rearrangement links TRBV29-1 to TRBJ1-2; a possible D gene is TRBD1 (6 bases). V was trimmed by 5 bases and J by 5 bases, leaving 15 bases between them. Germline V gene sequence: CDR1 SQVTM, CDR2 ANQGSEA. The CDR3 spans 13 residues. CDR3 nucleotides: TGCAGCGTTAGTCTTGATCAGGGGTATGGCTACACCTTC. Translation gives CSVSLDQGYGYTF.

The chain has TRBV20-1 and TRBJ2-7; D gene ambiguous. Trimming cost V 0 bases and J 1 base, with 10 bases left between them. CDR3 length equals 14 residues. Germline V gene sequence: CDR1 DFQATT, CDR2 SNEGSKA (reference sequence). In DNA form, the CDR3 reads TGCAGTGCTAGAGATCTTGTCAGATCCTACGAGCAGTACTTC. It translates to CSARDLVRSYEQYF.

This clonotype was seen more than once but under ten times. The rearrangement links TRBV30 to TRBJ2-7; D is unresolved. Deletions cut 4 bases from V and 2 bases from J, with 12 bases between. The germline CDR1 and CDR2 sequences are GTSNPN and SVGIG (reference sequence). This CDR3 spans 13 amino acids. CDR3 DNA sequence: TGTGCCTGGACCTACAAAAAAGCCTACGAGCAGTACTTC. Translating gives CAWTYKKAYEQYF.

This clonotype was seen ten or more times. CDR3 loop: CATSSGLAGGPNYNEQFF. As DNA, the CDR3 is TGTGCCACCAGCAGTGGGCTAGCGGGAGGGCCAAACTACAATGAGCAGTTCTTC. V usage is TRBV15 and J usage is TRBJ2-1; 12 nucleotides agree with TRBD2. Germline values: CDR1 LNHNV, CDR2 YYDKDF (reference sequence). V trimming: 3 bases; J trimming: 3 bases; junction bases outside the gene matches: 9. The CDR3 is 18 residues long.

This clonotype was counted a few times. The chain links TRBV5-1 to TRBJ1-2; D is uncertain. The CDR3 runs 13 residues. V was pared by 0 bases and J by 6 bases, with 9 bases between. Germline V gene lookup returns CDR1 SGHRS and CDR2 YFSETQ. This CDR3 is CASSLDGLDGYTF. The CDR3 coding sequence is TGCGCCAGCAGCTTGGATGGACTGGATGGCTACACCTTC.

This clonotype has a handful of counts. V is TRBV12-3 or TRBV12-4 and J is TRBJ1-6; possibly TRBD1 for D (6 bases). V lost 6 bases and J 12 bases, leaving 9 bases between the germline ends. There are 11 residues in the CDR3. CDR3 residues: CASREGGPLHF. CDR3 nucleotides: TGTGCCAGCAGAGAAGGGGGACCCCTCCACTTT.

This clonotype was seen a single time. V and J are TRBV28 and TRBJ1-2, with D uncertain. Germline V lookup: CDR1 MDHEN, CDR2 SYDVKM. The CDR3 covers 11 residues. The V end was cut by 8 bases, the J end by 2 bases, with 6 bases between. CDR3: CASSSNYGYTF. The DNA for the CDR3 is TGTGCCAGCTCGTCGAACTATGGCTACACCTTC.

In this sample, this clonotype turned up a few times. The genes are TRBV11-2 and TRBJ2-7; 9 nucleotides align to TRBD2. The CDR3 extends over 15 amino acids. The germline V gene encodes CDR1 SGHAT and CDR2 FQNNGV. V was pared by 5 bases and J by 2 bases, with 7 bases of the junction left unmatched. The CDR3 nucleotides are TGTGCCAGCAGCACCGTGGCGGGAGGGACCTACGAGCAGTACTTC. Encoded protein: CASSTVAGGTYEQYF.